This T cell receptor beta chain was recovered during a study of blood T cells in healthy people across ages (dated by TCRdb to the mid-2010s). Concerning the study at large: Template switching captured roughly one uniquely barcoded TCR beta cDNA molecule per two T cells in model experiments. The study measured age-related changes in TCR beta repertoire diversity using deep sequencing normalized with unique cDNA molecular identifiers. The donors were split into four age groups: young (average around 17 years), middle-aged (roughly 39), aged (approximately 60) and long-lived (over 80). The study analyzed two additional independent replicas of 1 million unique cDNA reads from the same blood draw for two donors, one aged 18 to 29 and one aged 80 or older. To avoid experimental bias, donors of different ages were spread randomly across the sequencing lanes. The paper's findings and limits, for the study overall: Conclusive comparison of naive and antigen-experienced compartments was prevented by the profiling of bulk unsorted PBMCs. There was a strong correlation between observed TCR beta diversity and the percentage of naive T cells measured by flow cytometry. Observed TCR beta diversity per million T cells fell roughly linearly with age, and a significant reduction was already apparent by age around 40. Estimates of total diversity from one million sequenced T cells were regarded as lower bounds and underestimates. Because the CMV infection status of the donors was unknown, age-related changes in expanded clonotypes may potentially have been confounded. The long-lived group showed more naive CD4+ T cells, fewer expanded clones and increased TCR diversity than the aged group, suggesting age selection.

Donors were 40 or so systemically healthy Caucasian individuals from Russia aged about 6 to 100 years. Around 10 milliliters of peripheral blood were drawn from each donor into EDTA-treated Vacutainer tubes. Ficoll-Paque density-gradient centrifugation was used to isolate PBMCs, with at least 6.5 million per sample. Trizol reagent was used to extract total RNA from the PBMCs, yielding at least 6 micrograms per sample. The percentages of naive CD45RAhigh/CD27high T cells were determined by flow cytometry on a PBMC aliquot from every donor. According to the germline V gene, CDR1 reads MNHNS and CDR2 reads SASEGT. Unmatched junction bases come to 12, with V trimmed by 4 bases and J by 0 bases. The CDR3, cysteine through phenylalanine, is 19 amino acids long. The retained sequence is limited to the CDR3, 57 bases, with the frame set at the first base. Library method: 5' RACE. The run used an Illumina HiSeq 2500. The second PCR ran for about 7 to 11 cycles and used a J-beta primer mix along with a sample-barcoded 5' primer. Each TCR beta cDNA molecule received a unique molecular identifier from a template-switch 5' adaptor carrying 12 random nucleotides. Each sample yielded at least 3 million CDR3-containing paired-end reads. The Mint cDNA synthesis kit, primed by a TRBC-specific oligonucleotide, was used to synthesize first-strand cDNA from all RNA. Following uracil-DNA glycosylase treatment, a first 18-cycle PCR with universal primers M1SS and BC2_uni_R was performed on all cDNA. The study's own analysis went as follows. Normalization of each sample was performed by random selection of 1 million high-quality reads, each carrying a distinct molecular identifier. Instead of being binned into consensus sequences, reads that shared molecular identifiers were thrown out. MiTCR, with a Q25 quality threshold and the strictest error-elimination algorithm, was used for CDR3 identification, clonotype clustering and error correction. A nonparametric unseen species model with Euler transformation was used to estimate a lower bound on total TCR beta diversity. TCRdb redid the processing of the public reads, applying fastp at Q25 and MiXCR, and retained in-frame beta chains. Each entry merges the rows of one CDR3 protein and shows their most common DNA and genes. The V and J calls reflect TCRdb's pipeline rather than the authors' work. The sample table records hundreds of thousands of distinct CDR3 sequences; roughly 31% of these occur just once. The biggest ten clones account for approximately 15% of the sample.

This clonotype was seen at least ten times. The antigen this receptor binds is unknown. There are no base qualities to consult, and no much larger clone falls within one base. The source material was blood. This receptor was taken from an elderly woman in good health. The rearrangement joined TRBV6-1 to TRBJ2-6, with 7 bases aligning to TRBD2. Read as DNA, the sequence is TGTGCCAGCAGTGTCCGGGGCGGGGGTTCACGCTCTGGGGCCAACGTCCTGACTTTC. This codes for CASSVRGGGSRSGANVLTF.